What follows are 26 T cell receptor beta chains derived from one specimen sequenced in a study of cytomegalovirus exposure and HLA in healthy donors. The PCR was carried out with 60 Vbeta primers and 13 Jbeta primers. Clones were sequenced by immunoSEQ multiplex PCR, and TCRdb holds only the in-frame ones, with some missing. This sample has approximately 240,000 clones, with 77% found just once. The sequenced sample consisted of PBMCs. Every receptor here comes from a woman aged 60-75 years in good health and CMV-seropositive.

This rearrangement joins TRBV11-2 to TRBJ2-1; TRBD2 matches at 14 bases. The length of the CDR3 is 15 residues. The germline V gene has CDR1 SGHAT and CDR2 FQNNGV. V trimming: 5 bases; J trimming: 6 bases; junction bases outside the gene matches: 3. CDR3 in amino acids: CASSLGTSGGNEQFF. The CDR3 region has the DNA TGTGCCAGCAGCCTCGGGACTAGCGGGGGCAATGAGCAGTTCTTC.

V gene TRBV2 combines with J gene TRBJ2-6; weak D call: TRBD1 (5 bases). The germline V and J ends were trimmed by 2 bases and 0 bases, with 11 bases remaining between them. CDR1 is SNHLY and CDR2 is FYNNEI in the germline V gene. The CDR3 loop spans 17 amino acids. DNA for the CDR3: TGTGCCAGCAGTGAATTAAGGGGCAGCTCTGGGGCCAACGTCCTGACTTTC. Its translation: CASSELRGSSGANVLTF.

This chain links TRBV7-2 with TRBJ1-2, with 7 bases lining up with TRBD1. CDR3 length: 15 amino acids. Trimming at V came to 5 bases and at J to 8 bases, leaving 14 bases not matched to a gene. The germline V gene has CDR1 SGHTA and CDR2 FQGNSA. The CDR3 region is CASSPTFDRAGGYTF. The CDR3 coding sequence is TGTGCCAGCAGCCCCACCTTCGACAGGGCTGGAGGCTACACCTTC.

The V and J genes are TRBV9 and TRBJ2-2; TRBD1 agrees at 7 bases. The V segment lost 8 bases and the J segment 0 bases; nucleotides outside the gene matches: 4. This CDR3 comprises 14 residues. The V gene's germline CDR1 is SGDLS and CDR2 YYNGEE. The CDR3 protein is CARAGTANTGELFF. In DNA form, the CDR3 reads TGTGCCAGGGCCGGGACAGCGAACACCGGGGAGCTGTTTTTT.

J is TRBJ2-5 and V is TRBV4-2; 13 nucleotides align to TRBD2. The length of the CDR3 is 15 residues. Germline CDR1 reads LGHNA; CDR2 reads YNFKEQ. The V gene end was trimmed by 8 bases and the J gene end by 5 bases; junction bases not matched to a gene: 8. The CDR3 nucleotides are TGTGCCAGCTCATGGACTAGCGGGGGTGGGGAGACCCAGTACTTC. Its protein is CASSWTSGGGETQYF.

This rearrangement joins TRBV10-1 to TRBJ2-1; 14 bases match TRBD2. In germline, CDR1 is WNHNN, CDR2 SYGVQD (reference sequence). CDR3 length: 15 amino acids. Unmatched junction bases numbered 10, after V lost 8 bases and J lost 10 bases. CDR3 protein: CASGPGLAGVLEQFF. CDR3 nucleotides: TGCGCCAGCGGCCCGGGACTAGCGGGAGTTCTGGAGCAGTTCTTC.

This clone was seen only once. The rearrangement links TRBV7-9 to TRBJ2-5, with D possibly matching TRBD2 (6 bases). V shed 2 bases and J shed 2 bases, with 15 bases lying between them. This CDR3 contains 16 residues. Germline CDR1 SEHNR, CDR2 FQNEAQ (reference sequence). This CDR3 reads CASSLLGGGTQETQYF. CDR3 DNA: TGTGCCAGCAGCTTATTGGGCGGAGGGACTCAAGAGACCCAGTACTTC.

The CDR3 is CASSKSSGDGNQPQHF. The CDR3 nucleotides read TGTGCCAGCAGCAAATCGTCAGGGGACGGCAATCAGCCCCAGCATTTT. The chain combines TRBV7-9 with TRBJ1-5; D might be TRBD1 (6 bases). CDR3 length: 16 residues. Germline lookup yields CDR1 SEHNR and CDR2 FQNEAQ (reference sequence). V dropped 5 bases and J dropped 2 bases, with 16 bases sitting between them.

The chain links TRBV2 to TRBJ2-2; TRBD1 matches 7 bases. Germline V lookup: CDR1 SNHLY, CDR2 FYNNEI. The CDR3 sequence is 16 residues long. Losses at the gene ends were 6 bases for V and 0 bases for J; bases not matched to a gene: 7. The CDR3 loop reads CASRNWDSTNTGELFF. The CDR3 DNA is TGTGCCAGCAGGAACTGGGACAGTACGAACACCGGGGAGCTGTTTTTT.

CDR3 bases: TGTGCCATCAAACTGGACACTAACACCGGGGAGCTGTTTTTT. It is translated as CAIKLDTNTGELFF. The chain combines TRBV10-3 with TRBJ2-2, with D maybe TRBD1 (5 bases). CDR1 and CDR2 from the germline V gene are ENHRY and SYGVKD. The V end lost 7 bases, the J end lost 2 bases, and 11 bases lay between the germline ends. This CDR3 contains 14 residues.

This rearrangement joins TRBV5-1 to TRBJ1-1; the match to TRBD1 covers 7 bases. The CDR3 totals 15 residues. Germline-derived CDR1 and CDR2 are SGHRS and YFSETQ. After removal of 3 bases from V and 0 bases from J, the junction contained 5 bases not matched to a gene. This CDR3 reads CASSSYDRVNTEAFF. The CDR3 DNA follows: TGCGCCAGCAGCTCATATGACAGGGTGAACACTGAAGCTTTCTTT.

The genes are TRBV7-6 and TRBJ1-6, with D perhaps TRBD1 (6 bases). In germline, CDR1 is SGHVS, CDR2 FNYEAQ. V was cut by 5 bases and J by 0 bases, with 17 bases left in between. This CDR3 is 18 amino acids long. The CDR3 loop reads CASSPLPTGSSYNSPLHF. CDR3 sequence (DNA): TGTGCCAGCAGCCCCCTCCCCACAGGGAGCTCCTATAATTCACCCCTCCACTTT.

The chain carries TRBV7-6 and TRBJ1-1, with D possibly matching TRBD1 (6 bases). The CDR3 has 15 residues. Trimming cost V 1 base and J 5 bases, with 14 bases left between them. CDR1 is SGHVS and CDR2 is FNYEAQ in the germline V gene. DNA of the CDR3: TGTGCCAGCAGCTTAGTTGGGGGCGCGGGTACTGAAGCTTTCTTT. Protein product: CASSLVGGAGTEAFF.

CDR3 in DNA: TGCGCCAGCAGCCCCCGGGGAGGGGCTGAAGCTTTCTTT. It translates to CASSPRGGAEAFF. The J gene is TRBJ1-1, the V gene TRBV5-1; a weak D match, TRBD1 (5 bases). The CDR3 runs 13 residues. Germline V gene sequence: CDR1 SGHRS, CDR2 YFSETQ. With 4 bases removed from V and 6 bases from J, the gap between germline ends came to 13 bases.

About this clone itself: One end of the junction fails to match germline, which may point to a read error. The DNA of the CDR3 is TGTTCCAGCAGCTTAGGGAGGCAAATGATCTCCTACGAGCAGTACTTC. Its translation: CSSSLGRQMISYEQYF. This chain uses TRBV7-9 with TRBJ2-7, with TRBD2 as a possible D gene (6 bases). The CDR3 extends over 16 amino acids. Germline assignment: CDR1 SEHNR and CDR2 FQNEAQ (reference sequence).

This rearrangement joins TRBV30 to TRBJ1-5; D unclear. CDR1 GTSNPN and CDR2 SVGIG come from the germline V gene (reference sequence). V gave up 3 bases and J gave up 2 bases, with 8 bases separating them. CDR3 length: 13 residues. The CDR3 sequence: CAWSLAGNQPQHF. CDR3 nucleotide sequence: TGTGCCTGGAGCCTGGCTGGCAATCAGCCCCAGCATTTT.

This clone was observed once. The rearrangement uses TRBV14 and TRBJ2-7, with 8 bases matching TRBD1. The V gene end was trimmed by 2 bases and the J gene end by 2 bases; junction bases not matched to a gene: 8. Germline V gene sequence: CDR1 SGHDN, CDR2 FVKESK. The CDR3 contains 16 residues. The DNA for the CDR3 is TGTGCCAGCAGCCAAATCACCCAGGGGGCGACCTACGAGCAGTACTTC. Translated: CASSQITQGATYEQYF.

In this sample, this clone turned up once. The chain links TRBV2 to TRBJ1-1; the D is unclear. Looked up from germline, CDR1 is SNHLY and CDR2 is FYNNEI. V lost 6 bases to trimming and J lost 0 bases, with 8 bases between them. The CDR3 extends over 13 amino acids. The CDR3 is CASSPEMNTEAFF. The CDR3 nucleotides are TGTGCCAGCAGCCCCGAGATGAACACTGAAGCTTTCTTT.

The chain joins TRBV30 to TRBJ1-1, with D perhaps TRBD1 (6 bases). The ends were cut back, 6 bases at V and 4 bases at J, with 12 bases in the middle. The CDR3 totals 12 residues. The germline CDR1 and CDR2 sequences are GTSNPN and SVGIG (reference sequence). This CDR3 reads CACFYRVTEAFF. The CDR3 DNA reads as TGTGCCTGTTTCTACAGGGTCACTGAAGCTTTCTTT.

This clone was recorded once. One junction end disagrees with the germline gene, perhaps due to a read error. The chain uses TRBV28 and TRBJ1-1; no reliable D call. The germline V gene has CDR1 MDHEN and CDR2 SYDVKM. This CDR3 has 11 residues. The CDR3 reads CAGSLFAEAFF. The CDR3 bases are TGTGCCGGCAGTTTATTCGCTGAAGCTTTCTTT.

This clone was detected only a few times. This chain uses TRBV28 with TRBJ1-5, with 7 bases aligning to TRBD1. This CDR3 region has 15 residues. V lost 7 bases to trimming and J lost 2 bases; unmatched junction nucleotides: 8. CDR1 and CDR2 (germline): MDHEN, SYDVKM. The CDR3 coding sequence is TGTGCCAGCAAAGCCGGGACAGCGGGCAATCAGCCCCAGCATTTT. This sequence encodes CASKAGTAGNQPQHF. The variable domain in full, completed from reference TRBV28 and TRBJ1-5, reads DVKVTQSSRYLVKRTGEKVFLECVQDMDHENMFWYRQDPGLGLRLIYFSYDVKMKEKGDIPEGYSVSREKKERFSLILESASTNQTSMYLCASKAGTAGNQPQHFGDGTRLSIL.

Remarks on this clone: Other DNA sequences in the sample encode the same CDR3. This rearrangement joins TRBV30 to TRBJ2-3, with D possibly being TRBD1 (6 bases). The V gene lost 4 bases and the J gene lost 0 bases, with 20 bases spanning the gap. The CDR3 spans 17 residues. Germline lookup yields CDR1 GTSNPN and CDR2 SVGIG (reference sequence). CDR3 protein: CAWTLGGKGASTDTQYF. The CDR3, as DNA: TGTGCCTGGACCCTAGGGGGAAAAGGGGCGAGCACAGATACGCAGTATTTT.

The V call is TRBV5-1, the J call TRBJ2-2; 13 nucleotides line up with TRBD2. Germline loops: CDR1 SGHRS, CDR2 YFSETQ. The CDR3 extends over 18 amino acids. V was clipped by 3 bases and J by 4 bases; unmatched bases: 9. This chain's CDR3 is CASSSRTSGSEATGELFF. CDR3 DNA: TGCGCCAGCAGCTCCCGGACTAGCGGGAGCGAGGCCACCGGGGAGCTGTTTTTT.

The genes are TRBV4-3 and TRBJ1-2; no clear D. This CDR3 spans 15 amino acids. Per germline, CDR1 LGHNA and CDR2 YSLEER. V was clipped by 6 bases and J by 2 bases, with 16 bases between them. The CDR3 coding sequence is TGCGCCAGCAGTCGGCGAGACTTCCCCAACTATGGCTACACCTTC. Its protein product is CASSRRDFPNYGYTF.

About this clone: Other DNA sequences within the sample encode an identical CDR3. CDR3 amino acids: CASSLDGGGNNEQFF. In DNA form, the CDR3 reads TGCGCCAGCAGCTTGGATGGGGGGGGGAACAATGAGCAGTTCTTC. The chain joins TRBV5-1 to TRBJ2-1; 7 positions match TRBD2. The CDR3 totals 15 residues. Germline V gene sequence: CDR1 SGHRS, CDR2 YFSETQ. The ends lost 0 bases at V and 5 bases at J; junction bases unmatched: 5.

This clone was observed a few times. DNA of the CDR3: TGTGCCAGCAGCTTACAGGGCGCTGGGTGGACTGAAGCTTTCTTT. Translating gives CASSLQGAGWTEAFF. The V gene is TRBV7-3, the J gene TRBJ1-1; TRBD1 might be the D (5 bases). With 2 bases removed from V and 5 bases from J, the gap between germline ends came to 15 bases. Germline V gene lookup returns CDR1 SGHTA and CDR2 FQGTGA. The CDR3 contains 15 residues. Using reference TRBV7-3 and TRBJ1-1 for the parts outside the CDR3, the full variable domain is GAGVSQTPSNKVTEKGKYVELRCDPISGHTALYWYRQSLGQGPEFLIYFQGTGAADDSGLPNDRFFAVRPEGSVSTLKIQRTERGDSAVYLCASSLQGAGWTEAFFGQGTRLTVV.